The rows below give T cell receptor beta chains drawn from one sample of a study of blood T cell repertoires in COVID-19. The data were produced by immunoSEQ multiplex PCR, yet TCRdb's version contains in-frame clones alone and is incomplete. The sample consists of over 150,000 clones, roughly 85% of them appearing once. Sequencing input: peripheral blood. The receptors were gathered from a man aged 40-49 years with acute or convalescent COVID-19. Both conserved end residues are part of each CDR3. The D gene is left open where the match is weak. Expanded clones get a size class; other rows say once, few or many, or leave the size out.

clone_size j_call v_call d_call cdr3_nt cdr3_aa
- TRBJ1-2 TRBV5-1 TRBD1 TGCGCCAGCAGCTTGGGGGGACAGGGATCGGCCTATGGCTACACCTTC CASSLGGQGSAYGYTF
- TRBJ2-1 TRBV7-9 TRBD1 TGTGCCAGCAGCCGCCTCTCCGGGACAGGAAATTACAATGAGCAGTTCTTC CASSRLSGTGNYNEQFF
- TRBJ1-3 TRBV6-1 TRBD1 TGTGCCAGCAGTGAACCCGGGACAGTAGCCTTT CASSEPGTVAF
once TRBJ1-6 TRBV7-9 - TGTGCCAGCAGCTTAGTCGGACAGATTAATTCACCCCTCCACTTT CASSLVGQINSPLHF
- TRBJ2-2 TRBV9 - TGTGCCAGCAGCGTAGGAGGCTCACCGAACACCGGGGAGCTGTTTTTT CASSVGGSPNTGELFF
once TRBJ2-1 TRBV18 - TGTGCCAGCCTACAGGGTAATGAGCAGTTCTTC CASLQGNEQFF
- TRBJ1-2 TRBV4-1 - TGCGCCAGCAGCCTAATGACAGGACTAGTTAGCTACACCTTC CASSLMTGLVSYTF
- TRBJ1-1 TRBV30 - TGTGCCTGGAGTGTTACGGGAATGAACACTGAAGCTTTCTTT CAWSVTGMNTEAFF
- TRBJ1-1 TRBV24-1 TRBD1 TGTGCCACCAGTGATGCTGATACAGGGGACACTGAAGCTTTCTTT CATSDADTGDTEAFF
- TRBJ2-1 TRBV28 TRBD2 TGTGCCAGCAGTGAACTAGCGGGGGACAATGAGCAGTTCTTC CASSELAGDNEQFF
- TRBJ1-2 TRBV29-1 - TGCAGCGTTGTGGAGGGCTCCTACTATGGCTACACCTTC CSVVEGSYYGYTF
- TRBJ1-1 TRBV7-6 TRBD1 TGTGCCAGCAGCCGCCGGACAGGGTTGAACACTGAAGCTTTCTTT CASSRRTGLNTEAFF
- TRBJ2-7 TRBV7-9 - TGTGCCAGCAGGGAGTATGGACAGACCTACGAGCAGTACTTC CASREYGQTYEQYF
- TRBJ2-2 TRBV28 - TGTGCCAGCAGTTTTCGGCGAATTTCTGACAGTCCGAACACCGGGGAGCTGTTTTTT CASSFRRISDSPNTGELFF
- TRBJ2-2 TRBV7-6 TRBD1 TGTGCCAGCAGCCCACTATATGGGGTAGGGGGCCTGGGCAATACCGGGGAGCTGTTTTTT CASSPLYGVGGLGNTGELFF
- TRBJ2-3 TRBV19 TRBD2 TGTGCCAGTAGTCTTCGGGTAGCGGGGGCCTTAGCAGATACGCAGTATTTT CASSLRVAGALADTQYF
- TRBJ1-1 TRBV19 - TGTGCCAGTAGTATAGTCGTGAACACTGAAGCTTTCTTT CASSIVVNTEAFF
many TRBJ2-1 TRBV24-1 - TGTGCCACCAGTGATCCCAGGGGTGAGCAGTTCTTC CATSDPRGEQFF